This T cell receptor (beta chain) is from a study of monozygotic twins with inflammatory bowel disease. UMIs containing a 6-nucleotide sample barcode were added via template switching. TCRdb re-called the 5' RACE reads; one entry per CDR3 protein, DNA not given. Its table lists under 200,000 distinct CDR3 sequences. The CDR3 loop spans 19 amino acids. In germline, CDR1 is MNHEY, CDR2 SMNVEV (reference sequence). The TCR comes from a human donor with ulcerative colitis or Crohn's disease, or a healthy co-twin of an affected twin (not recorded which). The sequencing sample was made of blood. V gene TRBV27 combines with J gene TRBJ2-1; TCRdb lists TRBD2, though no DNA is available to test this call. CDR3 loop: CASSAFGNGETRPYNEQFF.